This T cell receptor (beta chain) comes out of a study of CD4 T cells in relation to SARS-CoV-2 and coronaviruses. On the study more broadly: ViraFEST: approximately ten-day antigen culture of PBMCs, then TCR beta CDR3 sequencing. Controls used an HIV-1 Nef peptide pool or no peptide.

About this clone itself: Its antigen remains unknown.

The unexposed donors gave CD4+ T cells in about 2011-2019, prior to COVID-19. CD4+ T cells were isolated from the cells after 10 days of culture. As cell numbers allowed, unexposed-donor CD4+ T cells faced SARS-CoV-2 S/N and four cold-coronavirus spikes. Cultures received half-medium IL-2 refreshes on days 3 and 7. Assay used: immunoSEQ multiplex PCR; TCRdb lists only in-frame clones, some missing. The sample has just over 25,000 clones; roughly 70% are singletons. The V gene end was trimmed by 5 bases and the J gene end by 2 bases; junction bases not matched to a gene: 10. CDR3 length: 17 residues. Germline CDR1 LNHDA, CDR2 SQIVND (reference sequence).

J is TRBJ2-3 and V is TRBV19; 10 nucleotides line up with TRBD2. This clonotype originated in a human donor in good health. Input material: CD4+ T cells from PBMCs, cultured in vitro. The CDR3 region is CASSGGRSGGATDTQYF. DNA for the CDR3: TGTGCCAGTAGTGGAGGCCGGAGCGGGGGGGCCACAGATACGCAGTATTTT.